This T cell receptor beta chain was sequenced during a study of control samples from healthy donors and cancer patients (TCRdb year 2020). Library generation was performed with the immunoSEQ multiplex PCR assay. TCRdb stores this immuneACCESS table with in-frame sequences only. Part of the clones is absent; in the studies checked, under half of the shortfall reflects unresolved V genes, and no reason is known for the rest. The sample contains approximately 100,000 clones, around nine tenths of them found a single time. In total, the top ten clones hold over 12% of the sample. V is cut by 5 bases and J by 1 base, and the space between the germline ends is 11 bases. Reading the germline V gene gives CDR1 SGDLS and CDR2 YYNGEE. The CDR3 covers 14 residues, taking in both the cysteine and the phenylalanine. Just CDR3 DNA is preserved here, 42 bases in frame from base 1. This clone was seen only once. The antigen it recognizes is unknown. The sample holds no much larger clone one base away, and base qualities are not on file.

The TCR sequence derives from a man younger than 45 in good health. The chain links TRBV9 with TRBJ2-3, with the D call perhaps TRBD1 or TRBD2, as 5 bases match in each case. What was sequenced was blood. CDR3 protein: CASSPGRGTDTQYF. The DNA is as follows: TGTGCCAGCAGTCCGGGACGGGGCACAGATACGCAGTATTTT.